These 10 T cell receptor beta chains were all obtained from the same sample, sequenced in a study of metastatic and nonmetastatic thyroid tumors. TCRdb re-clonotyped the PCR reads through MiXCR. The table has 25,000 to 35,000 clones, around 17% seen once. Patients were all untreated before their thyroid surgery. The sequencing input was blood. The receptors were gathered from a female donor with papillary thyroid cancer or a benign thyroid nodule (not recorded which). Some clones in this sample may be carry-over from other donors' samples.

This clone was counted between two and nine times. At one boundary the junction diverges from the germline segment, which might be a read error. The J gene is TRBJ2-7, the V gene TRBV28; D is perhaps TRBD1 (5 bases). Germline V gives CDR1 MDHEN, CDR2 SYDVKM. The CDR3 is 13 amino acids. The CDR3: CASSPPGNYEQHF. CDR3 nucleotide sequence: TGTGCCAGCAGTCCTCCAGGGAACTACGAGCAGCACTTC.

This clone was detected only a few times. The rearrangement links TRBV6-5 to TRBJ2-1; 8 nucleotides match TRBD1. Germline values: CDR1 MNHEY, CDR2 SVGAGI. The V gene end was trimmed by 2 bases and the J gene end by 3 bases; junction bases not matched to a gene: 6. The CDR3 runs to 16 residues. For the CDR3, the DNA is TGTGCCAGCAGTTACGGTGGACAGGGAGGCTACAATGAGCAGTTCTTC. Amino acid sequence: CASSYGGQGGYNEQFF.

Details on this clone: It may be a read error: a sequence one base away is much more abundant. The J gene is TRBJ2-5, the V gene TRBV9, with TRBD2 as a possible D gene (6 bases). CDR1 SGDLS and CDR2 YYNGEE come from the germline V gene. Trimming shortened V by 4 bases and J by 5 bases, and 15 bases separated the two germline ends. CDR3 length equals 14 residues. DNA of the CDR3: TGTGCCAGCAGCACGGGGGAAGGGCTGGAGACCCAGTACTTC. This encodes CASSTGEGLETQYF.

This clone was seen many times. The CDR3 nucleotides are TGTGCCAGCAGCTTCGCCGAGGTGGGGGGTGGTCAGCCCCAGCATTTT. This sequence encodes CASSFAEVGGGQPQHF. The rearrangement uses TRBV7-8 and TRBJ1-5; D is possibly TRBD1 (5 bases). The V and J ends lost 3 bases and 6 bases respectively, with 18 bases between them. This CDR3 has 16 amino acids. Germline CDR1 reads SGHVS; CDR2 reads FQNEAQ.

This clone is medium-sized within its sample. The chain links TRBV6-2 or TRBV6-3 to TRBJ1-1; D unclear. This CDR3 contains 13 residues. Germline assignment: CDR1 MNHEY and CDR2 SVGEGT. V dropped 4 bases and J dropped 1 base, with 7 bases sitting between them. CDR3 sequence reads: CASSWYRNTEAFF. The CDR3 DNA follows: TGTGCCAGCAGTTGGTACAGGAACACTGAAGCTTTCTTT.

V is TRBV19 and J is TRBJ2-2, with 8 bases that match TRBD1. Germline CDR1 and CDR2: LNHDA and SQIVND (reference sequence). V was pared by 5 bases and J by 7 bases, with 9 bases of the junction left unmatched. The CDR3 contains 15 residues. The CDR3 DNA follows: TGTGCCAGTAGTGCCGGGACAGGACTCTACGGGGAGCTGTTTTTT. Translated: CASSAGTGLYGELFF.

This clone was seen ten or more times. The chain employs TRBV29-1 and TRBJ2-1; weak D call: TRBD1 (6 bases). CDR3 size: 14 residues. Trimming took 1 base from V and 4 from J, leaving 11 bases between them. Germline CDR1 and CDR2: SQVTM and ANQGSEA. CDR3 DNA sequence: TGCAGCGTTGAAGGGAGGACAGATTACAATGAGCAGTTCTTC. Encoded protein: CSVEGRTDYNEQFF.

This clone was recorded at least ten times. The chain recombines TRBV11-2 with TRBJ2-3; no clear D. The germline gives CDR1 SGHAT, CDR2 FQNNGV. V was pared by 2 bases and J by 12 bases, with 12 bases between. The CDR3 extends over 12 amino acids. In nucleotides, the CDR3 is TGTGCCAGCAGCTTACTCGGCTTAGCTCAGTATTTT. As protein: CASSLLGLAQYF.

This clone was seen at least ten times. This rearrangement joins TRBV28 to TRBJ2-6, with TRBD2 as a possible D gene (5 bases). CDR3 size: 15 residues. CDR1 is MDHEN, CDR2 SYDVKM, per germline. V lost 2 bases, J lost 0 bases, and 5 bases lay in between. The CDR3 reads CASSLSGSGANVLTF. The DNA for the CDR3 is TGTGCCAGCAGTTTAAGCGGCTCTGGGGCCAACGTCCTGACTTTC.

This clone occurred many times. A much larger clonotype is one base distant, so this may be a read error. The V and J genes are TRBV5-6 and TRBJ2-6; D may be TRBD2 (5 bases). Germline lookup yields CDR1 SGHDT and CDR2 YYEEEE. Trimming cost V 3 bases and J 0 bases, with 16 bases left between them. This CDR3 comprises 18 residues. CDR3 protein: CASSSDWGYFSGANVLTF. DNA for the CDR3: TGTGCCAGCAGCTCGGACTGGGGATATTTCTCTGGGGCCAACGTCCTGACTTTC. Full variable domain (outside the CDR3, taken from reference TRBV5-6 and TRBJ2-6): DAGVTQSPTHLIKTRGQQVTLRCSPKSGHDTVSWYQQALGQGPQFIFQYYEEEERQRGNFPDRFSGHQFPNYSSELNVNALLLGDSALYLCASSSDWGYFSGANVLTFGAGSRLTVL.